This T cell receptor (beta chain) emerged from a study of blood T cell repertoires in COVID-19. On the study more broadly: Some COVID-19 samples were acute and others convalescent; all came from the United States, Italy and Spain.

V lost 7 bases, J lost 5 bases, and 9 bases stayed unmatched. Germline loops: CDR1 SGHRS, CDR2 YFSETQ. The CDR3 length is 16 residues. Libraries were prepared by immunoSEQ multiplex PCR; TCRdb keeps only in-frame clonotypes and omits some of them. The data show under 200,000 clones, 82% seen once. This study enrolled people aged 18 to 89 from about two dozen US geographic areas. The sequence was obtained from a man aged 55 to 70 who had recovered from COVID-19. V gene TRBV5-1 combines with J gene TRBJ2-2; the match to TRBD2 covers 12 bases. The sequenced sample consisted of PBMCs or T cells enriched from blood (not recorded which). The CDR3 sequence: CASGERGTSGTGELFF. DNA of the CDR3: TGCGCCAGCGGGGAACGGGGGACTAGCGGGACCGGGGAGCTGTTTTTT.